The 20 T cell receptor beta chains reported below all come from one sample, sequenced in a study of blood T cells in healthy people across ages. The use of a sample-barcoded 5' primer and a J-beta primer mix characterized a second PCR of about 7 to 12 cycles. A single record per CDR3 protein comes from TCRdb applying MiXCR to the 5' RACE reads. The data show 1 million or so distinct CDR3 sequences, more than 40% seen once. Sample: blood. The receptor source for this set is an older woman in good health.

At least ten counts were recorded for this clonotype. V is TRBV20-1 and J is TRBJ2-3; a weak D match, TRBD2 (5 bases). From germline, CDR1 is DFQATT and CDR2 SNEGSKA (reference sequence). CDR3 length: 13 amino acids. Trimming left V 4 bases short and J 0 bases short, with 8 bases between. This CDR3 is CSATGDSTDTQYF. The CDR3 DNA sequence: TGCAGTGCTACCGGGGATAGCACAGATACGCAGTATTTT.

The chain joins TRBV5-4 to TRBJ2-5, with 7 bases that match TRBD2. V shed 3 bases, J shed 11 bases, and the junction held 19 bases outside the gene matches. CDR1 is SGHNT, CDR2 YYREEE, per germline (reference sequence). The CDR3 extends over 16 amino acids. The CDR3: CASSSQRLAVYNEQYF. CDR3 sequence (DNA): TGTGCCAGCAGCTCACAGAGGCTAGCGGTTTACAATGAGCAGTACTTC.

This clonotype was counted a single time. This chain joins TRBV20-1 and TRBJ2-5, with TRBD1 matching 8 bases. The V gene end was trimmed by 3 bases and the J gene end by 4 bases; junction bases not matched to a gene: 13. Germline V gene data show CDR1 as DFQATT and CDR2 as SNEGSKA (reference sequence). The CDR3 is 16 amino acids. Here the CDR3 DNA reads TGCAGTGCTAGTTCTTTGGGCAGGGGGCTGAGAGAGACCCAGTACTTC. It translates to CSASSLGRGLRETQYF.

Points on this clonotype: One junction end does not reproduce the germline sequence, and a read error may be involved. V usage is TRBV5-1 and J usage is TRBJ2-7; 8 nucleotides align to TRBD2. There are 14 residues in the CDR3. The germline V gene has CDR1 SGHRS and CDR2 YFSETQ. The CDR3 protein is CASSFAGGVYKQYF. CDR3 DNA sequence: TGCGCCAGCAGCTTTGCGGGGGGCGTCTACAAGCAGTACTTC.

The chain joins TRBV4-1 to TRBJ1-1; D gene ambiguous. The germline gives CDR1 MGHRA, CDR2 YSYEKL. Trimming cost V 5 bases and J 4 bases, with 8 bases left between them. This CDR3 has 12 amino acids. The CDR3, as DNA: TGCGCCAGCAGCAATGGATTCACTGAAGCTTTCTTT. Protein product: CASSNGFTEAFF.

The chain uses TRBV27 and TRBJ2-6; D uncertain. V lost 2 bases, J lost 4 bases, and 12 bases lay in between. This CDR3 spans 16 amino acids. CDR1 MNHEY and CDR2 SMNVEV come from the germline V gene (reference sequence). CDR3 loop: CASSLNPPWGANVLTF. As DNA, the CDR3 is TGTGCCAGCAGTTTAAATCCCCCCTGGGGGGCCAACGTCCTGACTTTC.

This clonotype was seen a handful of times. CDR3 DNA: TGCGCCAGCAGATGGACAGTCTCCTACAATGAGCAGTTCTTC. This translates into CASRWTVSYNEQFF. The genes are TRBV5-1 and TRBJ2-1, with D tentatively TRBD1 (6 bases). Germline V gene data show CDR1 as SGHRS and CDR2 as YFSETQ. Deletions cut 5 bases from V and 0 bases from J, with 9 bases between. The length of the CDR3 is 14 residues.

This clonotype was observed a few times. The rearrangement links TRBV29-1 to TRBJ2-1; TRBD1 aligns across 9 bases. CDR1 and CDR2 from the germline V gene are SQVTM and ANQGSEA. The J segment lost 3 bases and the V segment lost 6 bases, leaving 6 bases of the junction unmatched. This CDR3 spans 14 amino acids. CDR3 nucleotide sequence: TGCAGCGTCCTCCCGGGACAGGGCTACAATGAGCAGTTCTTC. The encoded protein is CSVLPGQGYNEQFF.

V gene TRBV5-1 combines with J gene TRBJ1-1; TRBD1 is a possible D gene (5 bases). The germline V gene encodes CDR1 SGHRS and CDR2 YFSETQ. With 7 bases removed from V and 2 bases from J, the gap between germline ends came to 12 bases. The CDR3 loop spans 13 amino acids. The CDR3 spells CASLGTGNTEAFF. The DNA of the CDR3 is TGCGCCAGCCTTGGGACGGGAAACACTGAAGCTTTCTTT.

The chain recombines TRBV12-5 with TRBJ2-5; TRBD2 is a possible D gene (5 bases). Germline assignment: CDR1 LGHNT and CDR2 FRNRAP. Trimming took off 6 bases at V and 8 bases at J, with 13 bases between the two ends. The CDR3 runs to 12 residues. CDR3 in DNA: TGTGCTAGTGGCTGGGCCGGAGGCACCCAGTACTTC. Its protein product is CASGWAGGTQYF.

J is TRBJ1-1 and V is TRBV21-1; TRBD1, the D gene given by the table, was not confirmed from the DNA. TRBV21-1 is termed a pseudogene. CDR3 length: 15 amino acids. The CDR3 loop is CASSLSRVWDTEAFF. DNA of the CDR3: TGTGCCAGCAGCTTAAGCAGGGTATGGGACACTGAAGCTTTCTTT.

This clonotype was counted between two and nine times. This rearrangement joins TRBV5-6 to TRBJ2-3; D may correspond to TRBD1 or TRBD2 (5 bases each). The CDR3 covers 14 residues. V was cut by 4 bases and J by 4 bases, with 13 bases left in between. Germline V gene data show CDR1 as SGHDT and CDR2 as YYEEEE. This chain's CDR3 is CASSVPGDPDTQYF. Here the CDR3 DNA reads TGTGCCAGCAGCGTACCCGGGGACCCAGATACGCAGTATTTT.

A few counts support this clonotype. The rearrangement uses TRBV6-2 or TRBV6-3 and TRBJ2-1, with 14 bases lining up with TRBD2. The germline V gene encodes CDR1 MNHEY and CDR2 SVGEGT. The CDR3 loop spans 16 amino acids. The V gene end was trimmed by 6 bases and the J gene end by 3 bases; junction bases not matched to a gene: 4. In DNA form, the CDR3 reads TGTGCCAGCAGCGGGACTAGCGGGAGACTCTACAATGAGCAGTTCTTC. Translation: CASSGTSGRLYNEQFF.

This clonotype appeared a few times. This sequence joins TRBV20-1 and TRBJ2-5, with 7 bases lining up with TRBD2. J lost 7 bases, V lost 4 bases, and 15 bases had no gene match. Germline V gene sequence: CDR1 DFQATT, CDR2 SNEGSKA (reference sequence). The CDR3 has 15 residues. The CDR3 protein is CSATPGGRAEATQYF. The DNA for the CDR3 is TGCAGTGCTACCCCTGGTGGGAGGGCCGAGGCGACCCAGTACTTC.

The table lists this clonotype with a few counts. The CDR3 bases are TGTGCCAGCAGCTCCCCCGGGGACAGTCACCCCTCTGGGGCCAACGTCCTGACTTTC. Amino acid sequence: CASSSPGDSHPSGANVLTF. V is TRBV9 and J is TRBJ2-6, with 7 bases matching TRBD1. The CDR3 length is 19 residues. Germline CDR1 and CDR2: SGDLS and YYNGEE. The V and J ends lost 4 bases and 0 bases, in that order; junction bases with no gene match: 13.

In its sample, this clonotype was seen a few times. The rearrangement joins TRBV12-3 or TRBV12-4 to TRBJ2-5; D may be TRBD1 (6 bases). The CDR3 runs 13 residues. Trimming pared 2 bases from V and 7 bases from J, leaving 11 bases between. The CDR3 coding sequence is TGTGCCAGCAGTTTATCTGAGGGGGTGACCCAGTACTTC. It yields the protein CASSLSEGVTQYF.

This clonotype was counted between two and nine times. This chain connects TRBV6-6 to TRBJ1-1, with 7 bases aligning to TRBD1. The CDR3 loop spans 13 amino acids. The germline CDR1 and CDR2 sequences are MNHNY and SVGAGI (reference sequence). The ends lost 11 bases at V and 5 bases at J; junction bases unmatched: 11. CDR3 loop: CASRSQGNTEAFF. Here the CDR3 DNA reads TGTGCCTCCAGATCACAGGGGAATACTGAAGCTTTCTTT.

The chain combines TRBV2 with TRBJ2-1, with a possible D match to TRBD2 (5 bases). Germline V gene lookup returns CDR1 SNHLY and CDR2 FYNNEI. The CDR3 runs 12 residues. V lost 2 bases and J lost 8, with 7 bases in between. The CDR3 sequence: CASSERRDEQFF. As DNA, the CDR3 is TGTGCCAGCAGTGAAAGGCGGGATGAGCAGTTCTTC.

The CDR3 DNA reads TGTGCCAGCAGTGTTCCCGACAGGGGTATCTACGAGCAGTACTTC. Residues: CASSVPDRGIYEQYF. The chain links TRBV25-1 to TRBJ2-4; 8 nucleotides match TRBD1. The J call may be wrong; the DNA end is better matched by TRBJ2-7. This CDR3 is 15 amino acids long. Germline loops: CDR1 MGHDK, CDR2 SYGVNS.

In its sample, this clonotype was seen a few times. The chain uses TRBV4-1 and TRBJ2-7; maybe TRBD1 (5 bases). Trimming cost V 0 bases and J 1 base, with 13 bases left between them. The CDR3 covers 16 residues. Germline V CDR1 and CDR2: MGHRA, YSYEKL. The CDR3 spells CASSQEYAGLSYEQYF. CDR3 nucleotides: TGCGCCAGCAGCCAAGAATACGCAGGGCTGTCCTACGAGCAGTACTTC.